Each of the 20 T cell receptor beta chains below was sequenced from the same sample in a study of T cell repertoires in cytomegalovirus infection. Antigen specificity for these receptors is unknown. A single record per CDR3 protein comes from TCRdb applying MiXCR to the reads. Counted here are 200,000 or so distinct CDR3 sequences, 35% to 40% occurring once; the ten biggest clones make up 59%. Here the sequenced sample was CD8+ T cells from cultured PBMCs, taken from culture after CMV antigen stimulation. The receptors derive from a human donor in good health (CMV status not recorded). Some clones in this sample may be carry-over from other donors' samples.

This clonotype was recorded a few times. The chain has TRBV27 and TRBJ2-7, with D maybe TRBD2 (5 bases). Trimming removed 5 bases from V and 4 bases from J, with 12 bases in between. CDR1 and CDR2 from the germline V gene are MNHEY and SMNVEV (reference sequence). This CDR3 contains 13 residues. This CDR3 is CASSRSAVYEQYF. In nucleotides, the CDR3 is TGTGCCAGCAGTCGATCAGCGGTTTACGAGCAGTACTTC.

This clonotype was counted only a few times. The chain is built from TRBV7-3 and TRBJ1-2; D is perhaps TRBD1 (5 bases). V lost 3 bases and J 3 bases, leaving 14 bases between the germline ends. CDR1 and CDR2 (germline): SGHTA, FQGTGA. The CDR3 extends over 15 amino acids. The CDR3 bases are TGTGCCAGCAGCTTTTCTTACAGGTCTTACTATGGCTACACCTTC. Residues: CASSFSYRSYYGYTF.

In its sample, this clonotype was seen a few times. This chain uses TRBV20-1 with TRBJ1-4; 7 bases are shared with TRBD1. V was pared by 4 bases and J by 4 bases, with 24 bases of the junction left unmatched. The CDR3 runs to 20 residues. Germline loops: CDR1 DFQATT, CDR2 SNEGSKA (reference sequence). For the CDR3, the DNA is TGCAGTGCTACCTCTTTTCCTGGGGAGGTGTGGGACAGTGATAATGAAAAACTGTTTTTT. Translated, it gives CSATSFPGEVWDSDNEKLFF.

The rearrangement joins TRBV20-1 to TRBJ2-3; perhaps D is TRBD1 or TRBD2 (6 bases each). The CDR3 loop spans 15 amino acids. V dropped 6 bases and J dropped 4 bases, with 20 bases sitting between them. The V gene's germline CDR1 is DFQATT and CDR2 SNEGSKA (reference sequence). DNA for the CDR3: TGCAGTGCCCTCGAGTGGGGGGCGGTCGCAGATACGCAGTATTTT. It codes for CSALEWGAVADTQYF.

CDR3 in amino acids: CASRPGGGSGHDEQFF. The CDR3 DNA is TGTGCCAGCAGGCCAGGGGGGGGGTCGGGTCACGATGAGCAGTTCTTC. The chain combines TRBV9 with TRBJ2-1; D is possibly TRBD1 or TRBD2 (7 bases each). Trimming pared 5 bases from V and 8 bases from J, leaving 23 bases between. CDR1 is SGDLS, CDR2 YYNGEE, per germline. The CDR3 extends over 16 amino acids.

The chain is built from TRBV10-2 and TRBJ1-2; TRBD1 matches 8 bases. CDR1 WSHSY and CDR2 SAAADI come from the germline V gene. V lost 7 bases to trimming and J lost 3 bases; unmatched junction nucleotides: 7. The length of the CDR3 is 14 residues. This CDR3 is CASIAGQGDYGYTF. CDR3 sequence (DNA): TGCGCCAGCATTGCCGGACAGGGAGACTATGGCTACACCTTC.

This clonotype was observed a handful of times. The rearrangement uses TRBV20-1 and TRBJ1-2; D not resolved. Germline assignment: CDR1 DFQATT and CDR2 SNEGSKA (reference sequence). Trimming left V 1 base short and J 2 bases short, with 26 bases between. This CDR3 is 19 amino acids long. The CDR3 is CSARAWTTREQVVNYGYTF. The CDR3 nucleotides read TGCAGTGCTAGAGCTTGGACCACACGGGAACAAGTAGTCAACTATGGCTACACCTTC.

The CDR3 loop reads CASSSQKGAWNTEAFF. For the CDR3, the DNA is TGTGCCAGCAGTTCCCAGAAGGGGGCTTGGAACACTGAAGCTTTCTTT. The chain couples TRBV27 to TRBJ1-1; 7 bases are shared with TRBD1. V lost 4 bases, J lost 1 base, and 9 bases stayed unmatched. The CDR3 consists of 16 residues. In germline, CDR1 is MNHEY, CDR2 SMNVEV (reference sequence).

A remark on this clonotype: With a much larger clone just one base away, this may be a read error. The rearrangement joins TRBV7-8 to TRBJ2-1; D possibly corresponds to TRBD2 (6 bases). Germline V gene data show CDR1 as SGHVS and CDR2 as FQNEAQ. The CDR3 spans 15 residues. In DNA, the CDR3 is TGTACCAGCAGCCAGTTACCCGGGAGCTACAATGAGCAGTTCTTC. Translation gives CTSSQLPGSYNEQFF.

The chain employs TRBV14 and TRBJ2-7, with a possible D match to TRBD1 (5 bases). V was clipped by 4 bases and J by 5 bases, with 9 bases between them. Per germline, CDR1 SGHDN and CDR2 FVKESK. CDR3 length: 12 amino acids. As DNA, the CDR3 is TGTGCCAGCAGCCCGGCAGGGAACGAGCAGTACTTC. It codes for CASSPAGNEQYF. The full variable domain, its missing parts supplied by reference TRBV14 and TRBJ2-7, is EAGVTQFPSHSVIEKGQTVTLRCDPISGHDNLYWYRRVMGKEIKFLLHFVKESKQDESGMPNNRFLAERTGGTYSTLKVQPAELEDSGVYFCASSPAGNEQYFGPGTRLTVT.

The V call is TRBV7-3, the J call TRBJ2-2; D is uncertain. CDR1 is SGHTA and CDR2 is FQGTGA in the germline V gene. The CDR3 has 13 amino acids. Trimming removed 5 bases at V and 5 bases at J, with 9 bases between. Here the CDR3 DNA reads TGTGCCAGCAGCCTACCCGCGACCGGGGAGCTGTTTTTT. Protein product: CASSLPATGELFF.

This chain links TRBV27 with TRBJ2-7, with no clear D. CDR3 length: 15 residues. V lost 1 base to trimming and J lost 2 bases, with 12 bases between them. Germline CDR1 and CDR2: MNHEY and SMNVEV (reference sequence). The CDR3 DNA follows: TGTGCCAGCAGTTTATGGGCAGGCGCAGCCTACGAGCAGTACTTC. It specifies CASSLWAGAAYEQYF.

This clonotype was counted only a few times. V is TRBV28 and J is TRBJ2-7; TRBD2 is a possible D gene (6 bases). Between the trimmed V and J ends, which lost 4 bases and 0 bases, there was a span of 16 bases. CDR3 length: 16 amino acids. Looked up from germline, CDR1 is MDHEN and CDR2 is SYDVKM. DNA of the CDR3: TGTGCCAGCAGTTCCCTCCGCGGGGTCAGCTCCTACGAGCAGTACTTC. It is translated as CASSSLRGVSSYEQYF.

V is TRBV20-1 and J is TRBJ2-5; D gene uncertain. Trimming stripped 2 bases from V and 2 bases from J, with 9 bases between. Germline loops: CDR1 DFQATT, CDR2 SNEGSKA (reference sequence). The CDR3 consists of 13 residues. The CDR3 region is CSARPQEQETQYF. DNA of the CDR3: TGCAGTGCTAGACCACAAGAACAAGAGACCCAGTACTTC.

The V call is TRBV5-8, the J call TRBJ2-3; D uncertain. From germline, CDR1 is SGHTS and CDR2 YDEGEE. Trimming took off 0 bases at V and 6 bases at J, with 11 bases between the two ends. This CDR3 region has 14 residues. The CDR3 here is CASSLGAVYDTQYF. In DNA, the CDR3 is TGTGCCAGCAGCTTGGGGGCTGTCTACGATACGCAGTATTTT.

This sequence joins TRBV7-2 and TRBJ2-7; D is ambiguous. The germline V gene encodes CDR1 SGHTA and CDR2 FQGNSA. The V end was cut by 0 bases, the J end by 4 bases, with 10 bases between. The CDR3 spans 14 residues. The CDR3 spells CASSLAERVYEQYF. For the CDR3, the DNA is TGTGCCAGCAGCTTAGCGGAGAGAGTGTACGAGCAGTACTTC.

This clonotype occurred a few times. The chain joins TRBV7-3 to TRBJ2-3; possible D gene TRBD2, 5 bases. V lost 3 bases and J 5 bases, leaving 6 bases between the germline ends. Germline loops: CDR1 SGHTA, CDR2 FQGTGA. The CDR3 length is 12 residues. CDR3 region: CASSFEGDTQYF. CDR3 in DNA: TGTGCCAGCAGCTTTGAGGGAGATACGCAGTATTTT.

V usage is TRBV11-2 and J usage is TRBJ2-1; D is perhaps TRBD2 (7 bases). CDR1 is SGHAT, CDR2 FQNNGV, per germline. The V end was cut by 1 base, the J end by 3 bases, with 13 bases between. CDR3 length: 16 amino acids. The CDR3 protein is CASSLVGRGDYNEQFF. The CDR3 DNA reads TGTGCCAGCAGCTTAGTGGGGAGGGGGGACTACAATGAGCAGTTCTTC.

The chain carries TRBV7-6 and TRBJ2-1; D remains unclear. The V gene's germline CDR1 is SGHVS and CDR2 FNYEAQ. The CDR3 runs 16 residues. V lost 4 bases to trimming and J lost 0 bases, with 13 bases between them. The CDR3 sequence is CASSSRTASSYNEQFF. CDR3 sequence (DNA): TGTGCCAGCAGCTCCCGGACCGCGAGCTCCTACAATGAGCAGTTCTTC.

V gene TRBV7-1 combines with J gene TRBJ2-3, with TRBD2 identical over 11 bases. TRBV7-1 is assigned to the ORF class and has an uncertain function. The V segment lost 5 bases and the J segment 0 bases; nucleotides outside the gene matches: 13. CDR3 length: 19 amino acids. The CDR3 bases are TGTGCCAGCAGCCCTCCCACTCCGACTAGCGGGACTAGCACAGATACGCAGTATTTT. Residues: CASSPPTPTSGTSTDTQYF.